This T cell receptor beta chain was captured by sequencing in a study of shared clonotypes between healthy human individuals. On the study more broadly: The people who gave samples were a couple of women and three men aged 18 to 49. Regarding the study as a whole: Clonotypes that were shared across a handful of donors made up approximately 5% of naive CD4 clonotypes.

With regard to this clone: What it binds is not known.

Per germline, CDR1 MDHEN and CDR2 SYDVKM. CDR3 length: 11 residues. V lost 4 bases and J 4 bases, leaving 4 bases between the germline ends. The naive CD8 population came from CD45RO-negative cells selected for CCR7, without terminally differentiated effector memory CD45RA+ cells. Deep-level assay runs were performed. The data were produced by immunoSEQ multiplex PCR, yet TCRdb's version contains in-frame clones alone and is incomplete. The sample consists of some 2,100,000 clones, about 92% of them appearing once. The clonotype comes from a man aged 18 to 30 in good health. Some clones in this sample may be carry-over from other donors' samples. Input material: naive CD8+ T cells from PBMCs. V gene TRBV28 combines with J gene TRBJ1-2; D remains unclear. CDR3 region: CASSWGYGYTF. The CDR3 bases are TGTGCCAGCAGTTGGGGCTATGGCTACACCTTC.